Sequencing of this T cell receptor beta chain was carried out in a study of blood T cell repertoires in COVID-19. Study summary: Researchers got acute and convalescent COVID-19 samples from the United States, Italy and Spain. PBMCs, B-cell-depleted T cells, or T cells were the source of the cDNA or gDNA that made up the material.

Trimming at V came to 3 bases and at J to 9 bases, leaving 6 bases not matched to a gene. The CDR3 loop spans 15 amino acids. CDR1 and CDR2 from the germline V gene are SGHNT and YYREEE (reference sequence). In the original processing: How many nucleated cells were present was estimated from reference gene primer amplification. Clones were read by immunoSEQ multiplex PCR, and TCRdb kept only the in-frame ones, dropping some. The D gene and trimming were derived from the DNA, and the V and J assignments and clone size from that table. The top ten hold about 6.7% of the sample, which has 250,000 or so clones, about 91% seen once.

This receptor was obtained from a woman younger than 45 with COVID-19, enrolled during active disease. The sample was peripheral blood. V and J are TRBV5-4 and TRBJ2-1; 13 bases agree with TRBD2. The CDR3 is CASSSLAGGPGEQFF. The CDR3 DNA reads TGTGCCAGCAGCTCACTAGCGGGGGGGCCAGGTGAGCAGTTCTTC.